The 18 T cell receptor beta chains below all came from one sample that was sequenced in a study of regulatory T cells in long-lasting Graves disease. Time point reported: newly diagnosed GD, antithyroid drugs for less than 3 months. Making the TCR library involved RNA that had been extracted from PBMCs. Libraries of TCR beta came from iRepertoire HTBI primers plus Arm-PCR of CDR3 regions. TCRdb recomputed calls from the multiplex PCR reads with MiXCR, one row per CDR3 protein. The sample lists about 540,000 distinct CDR3 sequences, approximately 13% seen once, with 8% to 10% in the top ten. The same data also went into a second study, on T cells in Graves' hyperthyroidism and ophthalmopathy.

This specimen consisted of peripheral blood mononuclear cells (PBMCs), obtained at new diagnosis, from a patient treated with antithyroid drugs. Every receptor here comes from a man younger than 40 with Graves disease.

In its sample, this clonotype was seen many times. J is TRBJ2-3 and V is TRBV10-1; 7 positions match TRBD2. Germline values: CDR1 WNHNN, CDR2 SYGVQD (reference sequence). The CDR3 runs to 12 residues. Trimming at V came to 10 bases and at J to 6 bases, leaving 7 bases not matched to a gene. CDR3 loop: CATLADTDTQYF. As DNA, the CDR3 is TGCGCCACCCTAGCGGACACGGATACGCAGTATTTT.

The sample holds many counts of this clonotype. The V and J genes are TRBV5-1 and TRBJ2-2; 13 bases line up with TRBD2. The CDR3 extends over 16 amino acids. The junction had 7 bases not matched to a gene; V was cut back by 4 bases and J by 7 bases. Germline V lookup: CDR1 SGHRS, CDR2 YFSETQ. In DNA, the CDR3 is TGCGCCAGCAGCGGACTAGCGGGAGCGGGCGGCGGGGAGCTGTTTTTT. Protein product: CASSGLAGAGGGELFF.

Only a few counts were recorded for this clonotype. The V and J genes are TRBV19 and TRBJ2-3; D is possibly TRBD1 or TRBD2 (5 bases each). V was pared by 4 bases and J by 0 bases, with 11 bases between. CDR1 and CDR2 from the germline V gene are LNHDA and SQIVND (reference sequence). This CDR3 is built from 15 residues. CDR3 in amino acids: CASSKGTASTDTQYF. The CDR3 nucleotides are TGTGCCAGTAGTAAAGGGACCGCTAGCACAGATACGCAGTATTTT.

The sample holds many counts of this clonotype. CDR3 bases: TGTGCCAGCAGTTCGAACAGGGGGCGCGCTGAAAAACTGTTTTTT. Its protein product is CASSSNRGRAEKLFF. This chain joins TRBV6-2 or TRBV6-3 and TRBJ1-4, with TRBD1 identical over 9 bases. The CDR3 loop spans 15 amino acids. V lost 4 bases, J lost 7 bases, and 7 bases stayed unmatched. Germline loops: CDR1 MNHEY, CDR2 SVGEGT.

The chain couples TRBV14 to TRBJ2-3, with unresolved D. Germline lookup yields CDR1 SGHDN and CDR2 FVKESK. V lost 1 base and J lost 3, with 8 bases in between. This CDR3 is 14 amino acids long. The CDR3 region is CASSQAPGTDTQYF. For the CDR3, the DNA is TGTGCCAGCAGCCAAGCACCCGGAACAGATACGCAGTATTTT.

Notes on this clonotype: A much larger clone lies one base from this, so it may be a read error. This CDR3 fails to terminate in the conserved phenylalanine or tryptophan, so it likely reflects a read error. This chain links TRBV6-2 or TRBV6-3 with TRBJ1-3, with D tentatively TRBD1 (6 bases). This CDR3 is built from 16 residues. Germline lookup yields CDR1 MNHEY and CDR2 SVGEGT. V was pared by 6 bases and J by 0 bases, with 15 bases between. The CDR3 sequence is CASSPHRALSGNTIYS. CDR3 DNA sequence: TGTGCCAGCAGCCCACACAGGGCTCTCTCTGGAAACACCATATATTCT.

This clonotype has at least ten counts. This chain joins TRBV5-1 and TRBJ2-1; TRBD2 aligns across 10 bases. CDR1 is SGHRS and CDR2 is YFSETQ in the germline V gene. The V and J ends lost 0 bases and 8 bases, in that order; junction bases with no gene match: 2. This CDR3 is built from 14 residues. In DNA form, the CDR3 reads TGCGCCAGCAGCTTGGCCGGGACTAGCGATGAGCAGTTCTTC. Its protein is CASSLAGTSDEQFF.

This clonotype was counted at least ten times. This chain links TRBV5-5 with TRBJ2-1; D not certain. The CDR3 spans 17 residues. Per the germline V gene, CDR1 is SGHKS and CDR2 is YYEKEE (reference sequence). Trimming took off 1 base at V and 0 bases at J, with 14 bases between the two ends. CDR3 DNA sequence: TGTGCCAGCAGCTTGAGGTATGCGGAGAGCTCCTACAATGAGCAGTTCTTC. Protein sequence: CASSLRYAESSYNEQFF.

This chain connects TRBV6-2 or TRBV6-3 to TRBJ2-7, with unresolved D. V was pared by 2 bases and J by 13 bases, with 18 bases between. This CDR3 is built from 13 residues. Per the germline V gene, CDR1 is MNHEY and CDR2 is SVGEGT. CDR3 sequence: CASSYDLWAIAYF. For the CDR3, the DNA is TGTGCCAGCAGTTACGATCTTTGGGCTATTGCTTACTTC.

This clonotype was seen a handful of times. This chain joins TRBV6-5 and TRBJ2-6, with 8 bases fitting TRBD1. The CDR3 is made up of 18 amino acids. Germline V gene sequence: CDR1 MNHEY, CDR2 SVGAGI. The V gene end was trimmed by 3 bases and the J gene end by 2 bases; junction bases not matched to a gene: 9. This chain's CDR3 is CASSYGGQGFTGANVLTF. DNA for the CDR3: TGTGCCAGCAGTTATGGTGGACAGGGATTTACTGGGGCCAACGTCCTGACTTTC.

Many counts were recorded for this clonotype. V gene TRBV3-1 combines with J gene TRBJ2-1; D call uncertain. In germline, CDR1 is LGHDT, CDR2 YNNKEL (reference sequence). The CDR3 totals 15 residues. The V end lost 0 bases, the J end lost 0 bases, and 6 bases lay between the germline ends. The DNA of the CDR3 is TGTGCCAGCAGCCAAGATGGAAACTCCTACAATGAGCAGTTCTTC. Translation gives CASSQDGNSYNEQFF.

Concerning this clonotype: This may be a read error: a much more frequent sequence differs by one nucleotide. J is TRBJ2-1 and V is TRBV11-3, with 8 bases lining up with TRBD2. Germline V gene sequence: CDR1 SGHNT, CDR2 YENEEA. V shed 1 base and J 7 bases; nucleotides not matched to a gene: 9. CDR3 length equals 16 residues. As DNA, the CDR3 is TGTGCCAGCAGCTTAGTCCCAGCGGGGGCGTTGAATGAGCAGTTCTTC. Protein sequence: CASSLVPAGALNEQFF.

Many counts were recorded for this clonotype. CDR3 nucleotide sequence: TGTGCCAGCAGCCCCCGGACAGGAGGAGAGACCCAGTACTTC. It codes for CASSPRTGGETQYF. The chain recombines TRBV11-2 with TRBJ2-5, with 7 bases identical to TRBD1. The CDR3 runs to 14 residues. V lost 5 bases to trimming and J lost 4 bases; unmatched junction nucleotides: 7. Germline V lookup: CDR1 SGHAT, CDR2 FQNNGV.

With respect to this clonotype: A much larger clone lies a single base off, so this may be a read error. This chain joins TRBV11-2 and TRBJ2-1; 10 nucleotides match TRBD2. Looked up from germline, CDR1 is SGHAT and CDR2 is FQNNGV. This CDR3 has 19 amino acids. V was clipped by 3 bases and J by 6 bases; unmatched bases: 17. CDR3: CASSFRSIIDLAGANEQFF. CDR3 bases: TGTGCCAGCAGCTTCCGATCCATTATAGACCTAGCGGGAGCCAATGAGCAGTTCTTC.

The V gene is TRBV20-1, the J gene TRBJ2-7, with 7 bases matching TRBD2. V shed 6 bases and J 1 base; nucleotides not matched to a gene: 9. Germline CDR1 is DFQATT and CDR2 is SNEGSKA (reference sequence). The CDR3 has 14 residues. Written as DNA, the CDR3 is TGCAGTGCACCTACTAGCGCCCTATCCTACGAGCAGTACTTC. It yields the protein CSAPTSALSYEQYF.

This clonotype has ten or more counts. The CDR3 bases are TGTGCCACCGCTGAGGGAGGGCCTAGAGAGACCCAGTACTTC. It yields the protein CATAEGGPRETQYF. The chain uses TRBV28 and TRBJ2-5, with TRBD2 matching over 7 bases. This CDR3 has 14 residues. Per germline, CDR1 MDHEN and CDR2 SYDVKM. V gave up 10 bases and J gave up 4 bases; unmatched junction bases: 12.

The J gene is TRBJ2-2, the V gene TRBV18; D may be TRBD1 (6 bases). The ends were cut back, 4 bases at V and 6 bases at J, with 18 bases in the middle. The CDR3 is 16 residues long. CDR1 is KGHSH and CDR2 is LQKENI in the germline V gene. The CDR3 DNA follows: TGTGCCAGCTCACTCGGAGGAATTAACAGGGCCGGGGAGCTGTTTTTT. Residues: CASSLGGINRAGELFF.

Many counts were recorded for this clonotype. The rearrangement joins TRBV20-1 to TRBJ1-1; 7 nucleotides agree with TRBD1. V lost 2 bases and J lost 5; bases outside the gene matches: 11. The germline CDR1 and CDR2 sequences are DFQATT and SNEGSKA (reference sequence). The CDR3 is made up of 15 amino acids. CDR3 sequence reads: CSARPGTVGRTEAFF. The CDR3 nucleotides are TGCAGTGCTAGACCCGGGACAGTAGGTAGAACTGAAGCTTTCTTT.